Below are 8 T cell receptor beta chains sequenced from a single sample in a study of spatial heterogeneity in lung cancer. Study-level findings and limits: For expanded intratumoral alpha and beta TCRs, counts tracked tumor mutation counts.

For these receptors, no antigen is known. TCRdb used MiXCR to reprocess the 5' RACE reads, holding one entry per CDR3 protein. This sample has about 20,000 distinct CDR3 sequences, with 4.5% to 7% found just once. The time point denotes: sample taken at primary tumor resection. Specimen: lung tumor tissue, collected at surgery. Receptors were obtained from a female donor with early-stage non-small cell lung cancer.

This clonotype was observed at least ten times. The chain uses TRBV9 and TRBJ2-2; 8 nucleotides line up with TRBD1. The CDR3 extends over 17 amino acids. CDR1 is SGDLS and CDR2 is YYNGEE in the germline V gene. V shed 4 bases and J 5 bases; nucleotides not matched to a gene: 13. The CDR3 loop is CASSLRPGQGGTGELFF. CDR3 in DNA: TGTGCCAGCAGCCTCCGCCCCGGACAGGGAGGAACCGGGGAGCTGTTTTTT.

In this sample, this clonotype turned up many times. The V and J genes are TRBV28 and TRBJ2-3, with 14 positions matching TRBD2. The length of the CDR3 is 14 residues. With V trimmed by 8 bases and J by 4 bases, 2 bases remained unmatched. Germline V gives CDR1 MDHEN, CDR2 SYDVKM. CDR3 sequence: CASSGLAGADTQYF. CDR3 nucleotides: TGTGCCAGCTCGGGACTAGCGGGAGCAGATACGCAGTATTTT.

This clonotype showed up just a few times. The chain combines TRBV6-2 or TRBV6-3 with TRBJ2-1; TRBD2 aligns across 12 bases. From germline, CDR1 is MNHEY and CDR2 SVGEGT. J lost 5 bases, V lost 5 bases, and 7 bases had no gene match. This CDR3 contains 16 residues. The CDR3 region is CASSLRLAGVDNEQFF. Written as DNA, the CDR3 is TGTGCCAGCAGTCTTCGACTAGCGGGAGTAGACAATGAGCAGTTCTTC.

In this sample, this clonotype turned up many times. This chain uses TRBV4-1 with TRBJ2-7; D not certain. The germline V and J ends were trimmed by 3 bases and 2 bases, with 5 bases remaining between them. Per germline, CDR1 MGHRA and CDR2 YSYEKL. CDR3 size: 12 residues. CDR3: CASSQNTYEQYF. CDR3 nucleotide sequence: TGCGCCAGCAGCCAGAATACCTACGAGCAGTACTTC.

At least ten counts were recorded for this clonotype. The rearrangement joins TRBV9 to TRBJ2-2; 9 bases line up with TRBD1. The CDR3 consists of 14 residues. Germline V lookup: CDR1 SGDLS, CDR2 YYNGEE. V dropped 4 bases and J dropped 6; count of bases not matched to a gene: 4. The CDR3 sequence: CASSSRTGAGELFF. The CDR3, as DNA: TGTGCCAGCAGCTCTCGGACAGGGGCCGGGGAGCTGTTTTTT.

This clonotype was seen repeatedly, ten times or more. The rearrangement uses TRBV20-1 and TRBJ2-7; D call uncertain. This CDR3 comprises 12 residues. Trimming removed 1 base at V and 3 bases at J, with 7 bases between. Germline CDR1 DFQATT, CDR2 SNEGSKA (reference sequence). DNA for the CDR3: TGCAGTGCTAGAGTCGATTTCTACGAGCAGTACTTC. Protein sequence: CSARVDFYEQYF.

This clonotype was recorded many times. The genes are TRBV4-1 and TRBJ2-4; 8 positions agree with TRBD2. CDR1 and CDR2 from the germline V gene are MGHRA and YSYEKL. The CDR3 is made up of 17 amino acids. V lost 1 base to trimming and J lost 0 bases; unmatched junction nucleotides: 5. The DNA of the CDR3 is TGCGCCAGCAGCCAAGGTCTAGCGGGCGGAGCCAAAAACATTCAGTACTTC. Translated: CASSQGLAGGAKNIQYF.

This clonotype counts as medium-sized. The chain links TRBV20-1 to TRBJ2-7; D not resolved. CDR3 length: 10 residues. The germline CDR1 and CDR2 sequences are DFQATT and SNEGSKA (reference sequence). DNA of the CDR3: TGCTGGGCGGCTCCATACGAGCAGTACTTC. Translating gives CWAAPYEQYF.